This TCR beta chain was obtained from a study of post-analysis software for immune sequencing data. Study details: The disease courses covered relapsing-remitting, secondary progressive and progressive-relapsing multiple sclerosis.

Unique molecular identifiers featured in each of the TCR beta cDNA libraries. Each batch of 1 to 10 million T cells produced 500,000 to 550,000 cDNA molecules. TCRdb called the PCR reads again in MiXCR, with one record for every CDR3 protein. The repertoire holds 800,000 to 950,000 distinct CDR3 sequences, with 53% as singletons. Study-wide findings and caveats: By F measure, strong co-clustering occurred among samples prepared in the same batch. In multiple sclerosis, normalized Chao1 diversity was significantly below that of controls. TRBV5-6, TRBV5-1 and TRBV20-1 belonged to a set of about 5 TRBV segments that were more frequent in patients than controls.

The V gene's germline CDR1 is SGHRS and CDR2 YFSETQ. The CDR3 is made up of 15 amino acids. V was clipped by 3 bases and J by 5 bases; unmatched bases: 5. As to this clonotype: Its specificity is not known.

The rearrangement uses TRBV5-1 and TRBJ2-7; 13 nucleotides match TRBD2. Sequencing was done on a sample of blood. The origin of this receptor is a girl aged 10-17 years with multiple sclerosis. CDR3 sequence: CASSWGTSGTDEQYF. The CDR3 region has the DNA TGCGCCAGCAGCTGGGGGACTAGCGGGACCGACGAGCAGTACTTC.